This T cell receptor (beta chain) originates from a study of beta chain features in type 1 diabetes. At the level of the study: Sorted cells, roughly 98,000,000 in number, were examined across all samples.

Study-level results: All four CD4+ subsets of Type 1 diabetes patients contained TCRB CDR3s that were moderately but significantly shorter. Researchers reported that naive, central memory and Treg TCRB repertoires appeared more similar in patients than in healthy donors.

Regarding this clone: The antigen is undetermined.

Germline V gene lookup returns CDR1 KGHSH and CDR2 LQKENI. The V end was cut by 1 base, the J end by 9 bases, with 21 bases between. The CDR3 is 16 amino acids. Every bit of the isolated RNA underwent reverse transcription, so sequencing read expressed TCRB transcripts. Profiling relied on immunoSEQ multiplex PCR, and the TCRdb table lists in-frame clones only, not all of them. Of under 350,000 clones in the sample, around an eighth were seen once. Populations isolated by sorting all had purity greater than 95%. The sample comprised naive CD4+ T cells from blood. The clonotype was recovered from a young man with type 1 diabetes. The rearrangement uses TRBV18 and TRBJ2-5; perhaps TRBD1 as D (6 bases). CDR3 DNA sequence: TGTGCCAGCTCACCACGGGACACGACACCAGTTGTTGCCCAGTACTTC. Its protein is CASSPRDTTPVVAQYF.